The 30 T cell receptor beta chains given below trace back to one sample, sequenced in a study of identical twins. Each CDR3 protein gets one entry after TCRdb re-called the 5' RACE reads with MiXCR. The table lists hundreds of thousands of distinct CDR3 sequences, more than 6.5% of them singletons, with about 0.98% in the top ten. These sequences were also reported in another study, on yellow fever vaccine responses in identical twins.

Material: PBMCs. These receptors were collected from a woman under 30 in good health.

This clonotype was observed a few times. CDR3 sequence (DNA): TGTGCCAGCAGCCTAACTAGCGGGAGGGCCGTCGAGCAGTACTTC. Residues: CASSLTSGRAVEQYF. The gene calls are TRBV12-3 or TRBV12-4 and TRBJ2-7, with 13 bases that match TRBD2. Trimming removed 6 bases from V and 6 bases from J; junction bases left unmatched: 8. CDR3 length equals 15 residues.

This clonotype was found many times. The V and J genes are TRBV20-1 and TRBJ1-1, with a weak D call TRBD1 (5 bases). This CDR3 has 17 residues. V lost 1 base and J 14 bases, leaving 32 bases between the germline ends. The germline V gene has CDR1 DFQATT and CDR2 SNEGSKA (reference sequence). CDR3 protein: CSARVGFAYMGEVKSFF. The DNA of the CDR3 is TGCAGTGCTAGAGTGGGGTTCGCCTATATGGGGGAGGTCAAGTCCTTCTTT.

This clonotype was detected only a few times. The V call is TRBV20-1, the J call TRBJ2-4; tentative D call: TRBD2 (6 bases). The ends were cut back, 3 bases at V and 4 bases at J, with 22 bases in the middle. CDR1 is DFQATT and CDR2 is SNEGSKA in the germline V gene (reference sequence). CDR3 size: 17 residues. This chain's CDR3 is CSASFIGAGKLKNIQYF. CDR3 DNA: TGCAGTGCTAGCTTTATTGGTGCGGGGAAATTAAAAAACATTCAGTACTTC.

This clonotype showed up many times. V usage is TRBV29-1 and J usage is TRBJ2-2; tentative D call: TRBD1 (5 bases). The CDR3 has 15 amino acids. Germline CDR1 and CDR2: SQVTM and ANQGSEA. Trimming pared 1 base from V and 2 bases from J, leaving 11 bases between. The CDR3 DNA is TGCAGCGTTGAAGGGGGCCGAAAAAACACCGGGGAGCTGTTTTTT. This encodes CSVEGGRKNTGELFF.

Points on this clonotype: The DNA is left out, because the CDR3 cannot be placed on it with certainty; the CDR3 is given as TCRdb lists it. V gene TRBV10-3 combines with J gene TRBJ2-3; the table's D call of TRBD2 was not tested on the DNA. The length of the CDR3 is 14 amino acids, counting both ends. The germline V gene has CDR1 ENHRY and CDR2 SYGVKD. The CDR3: CAVASGALPDTQNF.

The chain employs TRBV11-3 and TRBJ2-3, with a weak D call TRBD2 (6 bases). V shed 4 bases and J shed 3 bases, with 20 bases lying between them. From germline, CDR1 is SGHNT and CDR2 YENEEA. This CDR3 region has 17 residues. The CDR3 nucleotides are TGTGCCAGCAGCTCTTCTCCCGGGGGTTGGGGGACAGATACGCAGTATTTT. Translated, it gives CASSSSPGGWGTDTQYF.

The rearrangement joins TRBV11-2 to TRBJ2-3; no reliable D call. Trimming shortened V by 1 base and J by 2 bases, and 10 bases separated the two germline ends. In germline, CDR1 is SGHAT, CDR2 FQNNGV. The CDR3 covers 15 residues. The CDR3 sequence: CASSLAGRYTDTQYF. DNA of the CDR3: TGTGCCAGCAGCTTAGCTGGGCGGTACACAGATACGCAGTATTTT. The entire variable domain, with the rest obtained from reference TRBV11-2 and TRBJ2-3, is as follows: EAGVAQSPRYKIIEKRQSVAFWCNPISGHATLYWYQQILGQGPKLLIQFQNNGVVDDSQLPKDRFSAERLKGVDSTLKIQPAKLEDSAVYLCASSLAGRYTDTQYFGPGTRLTVL.

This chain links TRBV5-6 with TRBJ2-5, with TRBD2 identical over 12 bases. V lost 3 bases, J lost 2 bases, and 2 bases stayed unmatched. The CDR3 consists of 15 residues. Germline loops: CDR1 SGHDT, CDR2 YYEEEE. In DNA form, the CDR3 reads TGTGCCAGCAGCTACGGGACTAGCGGGCAAGAGACCCAGTACTTC. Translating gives CASSYGTSGQETQYF. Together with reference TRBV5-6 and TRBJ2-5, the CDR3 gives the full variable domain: DAGVTQSPTHLIKTRGQQVTLRCSPKSGHDTVSWYQQALGQGPQFIFQYYEEEERQRGNFPDRFSGHQFPNYSSELNVNALLLGDSALYLCASSYGTSGQETQYFGPGTRLLVL.

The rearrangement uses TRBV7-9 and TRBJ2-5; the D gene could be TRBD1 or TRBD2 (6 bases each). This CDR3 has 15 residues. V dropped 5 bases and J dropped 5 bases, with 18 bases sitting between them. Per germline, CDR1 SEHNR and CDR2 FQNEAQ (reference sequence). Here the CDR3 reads CASSPVGGTGETQYF. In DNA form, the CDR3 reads TGTGCCAGCAGCCCCGTGGGGGGCACTGGGGAGACCCAGTACTTC.

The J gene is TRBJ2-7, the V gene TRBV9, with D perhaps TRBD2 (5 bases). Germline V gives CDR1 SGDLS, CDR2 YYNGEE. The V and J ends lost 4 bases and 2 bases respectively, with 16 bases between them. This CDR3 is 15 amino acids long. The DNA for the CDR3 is TGTGCCAGCAGCCTAAGTCCGGGGAGTCCCTACGAGCAGTACTTC. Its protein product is CASSLSPGSPYEQYF.

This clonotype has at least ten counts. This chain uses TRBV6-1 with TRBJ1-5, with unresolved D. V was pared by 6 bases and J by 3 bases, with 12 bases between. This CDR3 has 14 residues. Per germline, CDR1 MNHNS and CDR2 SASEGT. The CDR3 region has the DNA TGTGCCAGCAGCCAAGGACGGAACAATCAGCCCCAGCATTTT. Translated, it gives CASSQGRNNQPQHF.

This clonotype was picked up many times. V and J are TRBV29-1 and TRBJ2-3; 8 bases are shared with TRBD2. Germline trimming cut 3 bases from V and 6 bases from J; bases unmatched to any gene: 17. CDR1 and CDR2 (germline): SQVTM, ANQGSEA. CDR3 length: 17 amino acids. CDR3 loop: CSVEIPIGGRPWDTQYF. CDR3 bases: TGCAGCGTTGAGATTCCTATCGGCGGGAGGCCGTGGGATACGCAGTATTTT.

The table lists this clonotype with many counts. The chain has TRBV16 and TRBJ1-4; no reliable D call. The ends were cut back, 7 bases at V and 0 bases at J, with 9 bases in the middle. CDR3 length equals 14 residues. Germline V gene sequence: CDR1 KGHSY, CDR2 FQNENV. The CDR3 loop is CASTRAATNEKLFF. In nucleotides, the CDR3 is TGTGCCAGCACCCGAGCTGCAACTAATGAAAAACTGTTTTTT.

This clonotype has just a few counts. This chain's CDR3 is CASSVLGWGNEETQYF. CDR3 DNA: TGTGCCAGCAGTGTATTGGGCTGGGGGAACGAAGAGACCCAGTACTTC. J is TRBJ2-5 and V is TRBV2, with D tentatively TRBD1 or TRBD2 (5 bases each). Germline V gives CDR1 SNHLY, CDR2 FYNNEI. The CDR3 has 16 residues. Trimming cost V 4 bases and J 3 bases, with 18 bases left between them.

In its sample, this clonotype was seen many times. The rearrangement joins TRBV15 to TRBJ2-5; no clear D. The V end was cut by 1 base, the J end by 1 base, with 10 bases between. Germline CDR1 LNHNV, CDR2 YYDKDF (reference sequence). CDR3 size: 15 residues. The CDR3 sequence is CATSRVTGRQETQYF. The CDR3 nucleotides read TGTGCCACCAGCAGAGTGACCGGTCGCCAAGAGACCCAGTACTTC. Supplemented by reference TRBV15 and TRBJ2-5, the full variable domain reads DAMVIQNPRYQVTQFGKPVTLSCSQTLNHNVMYWYQQKSSQAPKLLFHYYDKDFNNEADTPDNFQSRRPNTSFCFLDIRSPGLGDTAMYLCATSRVTGRQETQYFGPGTRLLVL.

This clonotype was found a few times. The CDR3 protein is CASSPVTSGSLYEQYF. The CDR3 DNA follows: TGTGCCAGCAGCCCCGTGACTAGCGGGAGCCTCTACGAGCAGTACTTC. The chain uses TRBV11-2 and TRBJ2-7, with TRBD2 identical over 12 bases. The V segment lost 5 bases and the J segment 3 bases; nucleotides outside the gene matches: 8. CDR1 is SGHAT and CDR2 is FQNNGV in the germline V gene. The CDR3 is 16 amino acids. Complete variable domain (other parts from reference TRBV11-2 and TRBJ2-7): EAGVAQSPRYKIIEKRQSVAFWCNPISGHATLYWYQQILGQGPKLLIQFQNNGVVDDSQLPKDRFSAERLKGVDSTLKIQPAKLEDSAVYLCASSPVTSGSLYEQYFGPGTRLTVT.

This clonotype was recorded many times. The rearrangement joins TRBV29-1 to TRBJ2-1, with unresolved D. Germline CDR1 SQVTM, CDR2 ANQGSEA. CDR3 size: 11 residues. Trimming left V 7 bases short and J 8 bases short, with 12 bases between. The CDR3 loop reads CSANRFDEQFF. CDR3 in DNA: TGCAGCGCCAACCGTTTTGATGAGCAGTTCTTC.

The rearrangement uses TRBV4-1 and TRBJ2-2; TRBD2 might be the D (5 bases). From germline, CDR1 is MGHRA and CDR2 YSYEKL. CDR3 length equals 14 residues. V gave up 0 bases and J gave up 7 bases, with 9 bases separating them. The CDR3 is CASSQDEGHGELFF. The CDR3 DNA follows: TGCGCCAGCAGCCAAGATGAGGGCCACGGGGAGCTGTTTTTT.

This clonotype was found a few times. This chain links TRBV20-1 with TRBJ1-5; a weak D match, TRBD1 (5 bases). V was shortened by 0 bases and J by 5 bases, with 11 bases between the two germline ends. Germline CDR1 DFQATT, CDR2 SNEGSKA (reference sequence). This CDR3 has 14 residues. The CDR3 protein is CSARDPDKDQPQHF. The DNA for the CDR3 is TGCAGTGCTAGAGACCCGGACAAGGATCAGCCCCAGCATTTT.

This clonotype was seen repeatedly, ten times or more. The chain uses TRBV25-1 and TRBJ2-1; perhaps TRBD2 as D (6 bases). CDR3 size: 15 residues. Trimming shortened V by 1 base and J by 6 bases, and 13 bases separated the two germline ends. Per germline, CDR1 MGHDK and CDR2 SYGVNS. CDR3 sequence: CASSESSGDLNEQFF. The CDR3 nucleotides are TGTGCCAGCAGTGAATCTTCGGGAGATCTCAATGAGCAGTTCTTC.

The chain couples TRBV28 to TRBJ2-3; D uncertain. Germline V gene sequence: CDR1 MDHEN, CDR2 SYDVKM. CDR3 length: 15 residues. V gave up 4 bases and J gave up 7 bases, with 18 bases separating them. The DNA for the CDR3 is TGTGCCAGCAGTTCCCCCCCTCGTAGAGCCCATACGCAGTATTTT. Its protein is CASSSPPRRAHTQYF.

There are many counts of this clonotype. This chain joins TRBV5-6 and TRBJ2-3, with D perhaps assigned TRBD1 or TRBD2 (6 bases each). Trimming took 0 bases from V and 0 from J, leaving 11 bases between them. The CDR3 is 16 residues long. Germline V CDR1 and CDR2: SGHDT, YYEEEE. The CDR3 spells CASSLVRGLSTDTQYF. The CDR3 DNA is TGTGCCAGCAGCTTGGTTCGGGGGCTGAGCACAGATACGCAGTATTTT.

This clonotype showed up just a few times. Written as DNA, the CDR3 is TGTGCCAGCAGCCAGAACATTTACGAGCAGTACTTC. It yields the protein CASSQNIYEQYF. The chain has TRBV14 and TRBJ2-7; D is uncertain. Trimming shortened V by 3 bases and J by 4 bases, and 7 bases separated the two germline ends. The germline gives CDR1 SGHDN, CDR2 FVKESK. CDR3 length: 12 amino acids.

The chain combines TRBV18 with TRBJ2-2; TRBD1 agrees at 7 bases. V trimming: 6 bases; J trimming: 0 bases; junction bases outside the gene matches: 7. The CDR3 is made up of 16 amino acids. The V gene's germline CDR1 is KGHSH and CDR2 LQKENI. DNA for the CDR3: TGTGCCAGCTCCCGCGGACAGGTTTCGAACACCGGGGAGCTGTTTTTT. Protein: CASSRGQVSNTGELFF.

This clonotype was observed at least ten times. CDR3 region: CASSYLGLGSNEQFF. In nucleotides, the CDR3 is TGTGCCAGCAGTTACCTGGGACTAGGTTCCAATGAGCAGTTCTTC. V is TRBV6-5 and J is TRBJ2-1; 8 bases match TRBD2. The germline CDR1 and CDR2 sequences are MNHEY and SVGAGI. CDR3 length: 15 amino acids. Losses at the gene ends were 2 bases for V and 6 bases for J; bases not matched to a gene: 6.

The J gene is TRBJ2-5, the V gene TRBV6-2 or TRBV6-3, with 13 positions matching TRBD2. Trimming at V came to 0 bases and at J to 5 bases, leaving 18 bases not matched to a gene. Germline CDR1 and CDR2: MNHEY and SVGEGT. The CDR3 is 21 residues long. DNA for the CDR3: TGTGCCAGCAGTTACTCGATGGGCCCGGGACTAGCGGGACATATCAGGGAGACCCAGTACTTC. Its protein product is CASSYSMGPGLAGHIRETQYF.

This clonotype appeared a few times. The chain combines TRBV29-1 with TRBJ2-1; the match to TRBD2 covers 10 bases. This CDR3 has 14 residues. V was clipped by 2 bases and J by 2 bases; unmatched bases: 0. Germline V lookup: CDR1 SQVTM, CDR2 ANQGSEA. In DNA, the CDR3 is TGCAGCGTTGAAAGCGGGAGGGCCTACAATGAGCAGTTCTTC. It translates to CSVESGRAYNEQFF.

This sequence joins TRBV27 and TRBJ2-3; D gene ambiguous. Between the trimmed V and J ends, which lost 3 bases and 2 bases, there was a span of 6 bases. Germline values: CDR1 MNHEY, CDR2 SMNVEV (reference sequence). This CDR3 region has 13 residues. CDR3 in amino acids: CASSFPLTDTQYF. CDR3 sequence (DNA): TGTGCCAGCAGTTTCCCCCTCACAGATACGCAGTATTTT.

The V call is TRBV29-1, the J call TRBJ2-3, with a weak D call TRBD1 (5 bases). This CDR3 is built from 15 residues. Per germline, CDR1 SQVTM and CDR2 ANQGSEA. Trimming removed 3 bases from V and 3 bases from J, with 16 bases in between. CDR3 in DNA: TGCAGCGTTGAGTATGCAGGGATAGAAACAGATACGCAGTATTTT. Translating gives CSVEYAGIETDTQYF.

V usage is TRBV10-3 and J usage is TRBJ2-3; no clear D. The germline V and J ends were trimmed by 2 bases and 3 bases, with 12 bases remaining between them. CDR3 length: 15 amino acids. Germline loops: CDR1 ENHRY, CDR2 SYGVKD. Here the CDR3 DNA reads TGTGCCATCAGTGAGCCGCCTACCAGGACAGATACGCAGTATTTT. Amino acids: CAISEPPTRTDTQYF.